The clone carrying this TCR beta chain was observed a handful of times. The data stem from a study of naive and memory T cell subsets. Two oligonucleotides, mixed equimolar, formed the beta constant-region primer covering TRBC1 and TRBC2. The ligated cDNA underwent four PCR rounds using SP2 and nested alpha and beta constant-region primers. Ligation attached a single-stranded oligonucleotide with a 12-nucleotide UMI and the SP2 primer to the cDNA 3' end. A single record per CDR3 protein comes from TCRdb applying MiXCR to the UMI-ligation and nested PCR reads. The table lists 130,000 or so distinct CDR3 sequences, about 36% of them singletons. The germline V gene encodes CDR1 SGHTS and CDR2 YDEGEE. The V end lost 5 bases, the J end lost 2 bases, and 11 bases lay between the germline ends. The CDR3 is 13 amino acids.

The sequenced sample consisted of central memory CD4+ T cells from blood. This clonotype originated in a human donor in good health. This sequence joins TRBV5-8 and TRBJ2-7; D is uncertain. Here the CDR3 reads CASRTNMAYEQYF. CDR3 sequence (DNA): TGTGCCAGCAGAACAAACATGGCCTACGAGCAGTACTTC.